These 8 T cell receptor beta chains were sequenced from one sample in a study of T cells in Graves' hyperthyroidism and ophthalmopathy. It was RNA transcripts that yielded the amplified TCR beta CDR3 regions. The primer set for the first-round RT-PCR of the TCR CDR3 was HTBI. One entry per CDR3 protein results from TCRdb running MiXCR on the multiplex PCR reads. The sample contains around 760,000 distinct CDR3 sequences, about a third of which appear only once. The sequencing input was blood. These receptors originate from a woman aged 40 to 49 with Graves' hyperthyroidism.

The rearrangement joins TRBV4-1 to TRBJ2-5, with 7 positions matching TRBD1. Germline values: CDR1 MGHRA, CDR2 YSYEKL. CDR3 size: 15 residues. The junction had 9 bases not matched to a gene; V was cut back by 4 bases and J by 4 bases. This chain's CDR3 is CASSRDRQGRETQYF. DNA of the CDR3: TGCGCCAGCAGCCGAGATAGACAGGGTCGAGAGACCCAGTACTTC.

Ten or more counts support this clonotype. In nucleotides, the CDR3 is TGTGCCAGCAGCTTAGTACAGGATGTCCTTGAAAAACTGTTTTTT. It codes for CASSLVQDVLEKLFF. The rearrangement links TRBV7-9 to TRBJ1-4; D is perhaps TRBD1 (5 bases). The CDR3 sequence is 15 residues long. The germline V gene has CDR1 SEHNR and CDR2 FQNEAQ (reference sequence). Trimming left V 1 base short and J 7 bases short, with 13 bases between.

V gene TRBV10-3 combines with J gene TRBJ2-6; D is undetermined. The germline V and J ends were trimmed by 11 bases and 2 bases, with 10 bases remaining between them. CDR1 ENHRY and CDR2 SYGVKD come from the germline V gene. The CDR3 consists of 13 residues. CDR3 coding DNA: TGTGCCTTGGGCGCCGCTGGGGCCAACGTCCTGACTTTC. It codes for CALGAAGANVLTF.

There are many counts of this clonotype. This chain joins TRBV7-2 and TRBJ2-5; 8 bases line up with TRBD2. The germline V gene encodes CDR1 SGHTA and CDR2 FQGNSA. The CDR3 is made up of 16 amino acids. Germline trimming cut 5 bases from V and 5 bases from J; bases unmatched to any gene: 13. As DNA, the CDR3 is TGTGCCAGCAGCCCCAGGGGCGGGGGGATCACGGAGACCCAGTACTTC. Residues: CASSPRGGGITETQYF.

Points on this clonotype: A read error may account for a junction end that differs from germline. CDR3 nucleotides: TGTGCCAACAGTCGACTCGCACAGGAGACCCAGTACTTC. Translated, it gives CANSRLAQETQYF. This sequence joins TRBV10-3 and TRBJ2-5; D call uncertain. The CDR3 contains 13 residues. Germline values: CDR1 ENHRY, CDR2 SYGVKD.

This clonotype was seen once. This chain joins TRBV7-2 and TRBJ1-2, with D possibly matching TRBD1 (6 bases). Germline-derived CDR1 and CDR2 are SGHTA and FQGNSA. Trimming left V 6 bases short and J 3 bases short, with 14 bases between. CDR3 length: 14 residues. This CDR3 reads CASSFQQGHYGYTF. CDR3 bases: TGTGCCAGCAGTTTCCAACAGGGTCACTATGGCTACACCTTC.

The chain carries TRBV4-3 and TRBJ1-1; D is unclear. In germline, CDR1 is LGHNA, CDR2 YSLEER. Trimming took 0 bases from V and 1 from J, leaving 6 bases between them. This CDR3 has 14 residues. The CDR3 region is CASSQDGGNTEAFF. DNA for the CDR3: TGCGCCAGCAGCCAAGACGGTGGGAACACTGAAGCTTTCTTT.

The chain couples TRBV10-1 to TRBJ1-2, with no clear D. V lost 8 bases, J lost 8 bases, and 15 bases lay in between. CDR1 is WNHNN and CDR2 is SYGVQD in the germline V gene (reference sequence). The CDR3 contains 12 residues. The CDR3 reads CASGPDRHGYTF. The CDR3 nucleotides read TGCGCCAGCGGCCCGGATAGGCACGGCTACACCTTC.